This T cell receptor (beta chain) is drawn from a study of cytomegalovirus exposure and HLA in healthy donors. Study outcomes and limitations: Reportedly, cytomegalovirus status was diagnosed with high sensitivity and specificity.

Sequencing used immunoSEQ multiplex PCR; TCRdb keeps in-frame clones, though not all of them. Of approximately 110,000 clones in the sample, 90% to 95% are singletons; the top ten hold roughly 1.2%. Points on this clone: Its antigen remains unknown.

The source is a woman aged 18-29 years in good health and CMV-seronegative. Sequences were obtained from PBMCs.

The CDR3 spells CASTPGGLGYTF. In nucleotides, the CDR3 is TGTGCCAGTACCCCAGGGGGCCTTGGCTACACCTTC. The chain links TRBV19 to TRBJ1-2; 8 positions agree with TRBD1. The junction had 5 bases not matched to a gene; V was cut back by 7 bases and J by 7 bases. Germline V CDR1 and CDR2: LNHDA, SQIVND (reference sequence). The length of the CDR3 is 12 residues.